This T cell receptor (beta chain) is drawn from a study of blood T cell repertoires in COVID-19. Study-level background: Acute and convalescent COVID-19 samples came from the United States, Italy and Spain. PBMCs, B-cell-depleted T cells, or T cells were the source of the cDNA or gDNA that made up the material.

Sequencing was performed with immunoSEQ multiplex PCR; in TCRdb, only in-frame clones are kept and a portion is missing. The sample has approximately 360,000 clones; roughly 87% are singletons. This clone has only a few counts. This CDR3 has 12 residues. Trimming shortened V by 1 base and J by 9 bases, and 7 bases separated the two germline ends. Germline assignment: CDR1 SEHNR and CDR2 FQNEAQ (reference sequence). Participants were placed into cohorts based on the clinical history they reported. Symptom resolution, clearance, or two negative PCRs marked the recovered donors of Cohort 3. Sequencing was performed on PBMCs or T cells enriched from blood (not recorded which). The clonotype was recovered from a woman between 50 and 59 years old who had recovered from COVID-19. The chain links TRBV7-9 to TRBJ2-1; tentative D call: TRBD2 (5 bases). DNA for the CDR3: TGTGCCAGCAGCTTAGGAGCGGCTGAGCAGTTCTTC. Residues: CASSLGAAEQFF.